This TCR beta chain was found in a study of cytotoxic CD8 clonotypes in ibrutinib-treated CLL. The CDR3 length is 14 residues. Trimming cost V 10 bases and J 7 bases; bases outside gene matches: 15. Germline V CDR1 and CDR2: SGHRS, YFSETQ. The assay was immunoSEQ multiplex PCR, and TCRdb's table has in-frame clones only and misses some. This table has 130,000 or so clones, around three quarters appearing once. In the case of this clone: Its antigen is still unknown.

Points from the study as a whole: The study found baseline clonality above age-matched healthy donors, tracking circulating CD8+ T-cell counts. Ibrutinib response saw clonality rise, and progression saw it return toward baseline.

This sequence was found in a human donor with chronic lymphocytic leukemia. This chain connects TRBV5-1 to TRBJ2-7, with 9 bases lining up with TRBD1. Sequenced here: PBMCs, sampled after 12 months of ibrutinib treatment. CDR3 DNA: TGCGCCTGCAACAGGGGGCGGTTGAATGGTGAGCAGTACTTC. Translation: CACNRGRLNGEQYF.